A single sample is the source of the 23 T cell receptor beta chains below, sequenced in a study of blood T cell repertoires in COVID-19. Produced via immunoSEQ multiplex PCR; TCRdb's table is partial and in-frame only. Of a few hundred thousand clones in the sample, roughly 85% were seen once. Material for sequencing was peripheral blood. The receptors were sampled from a woman aged 18-30 years with acute or convalescent COVID-19.

The chain carries TRBV9 and TRBJ1-2; TRBD1 matches at 7 bases. The V and J ends lost 3 bases and 4 bases, in that order; junction bases with no gene match: 0. The CDR3 totals 12 residues. CDR1 and CDR2 from the germline V gene are SGDLS and YYNGEE. Here the CDR3 reads CASSGDSYGYTF. CDR3 DNA sequence: TGTGCCAGCAGCGGGGACAGCTATGGCTACACCTTC.

CDR3 sequence (DNA): TGTGCCAGCAGCTTTGGACAGGGGAAGGGCTATGGCTACACCTTC. Protein product: CASSFGQGKGYGYTF. The rearrangement joins TRBV9 to TRBJ1-2; 9 bases map to TRBD1. V lost 4 bases to trimming and J lost 4 bases; unmatched junction nucleotides: 8. The germline gives CDR1 SGDLS, CDR2 YYNGEE. This CDR3 region has 15 residues.

The chain links TRBV12-3 or TRBV12-4 to TRBJ1-2; D not resolved. V was cut by 6 bases and J by 5 bases, with 10 bases left in between. This CDR3 is built from 12 residues. CDR3 residues: CASSLGEYGYTF. As DNA, the CDR3 is TGTGCCAGCAGCCTAGGAGAGTATGGCTACACCTTC.

J is TRBJ2-5 and V is TRBV27, with a weak D call TRBD2 (7 bases). This CDR3 has 15 amino acids. Germline assignment: CDR1 MNHEY and CDR2 SMNVEV (reference sequence). The V and J ends lost 9 bases and 6 bases respectively, with 23 bases between them. The CDR3 reads CASLFWGAGEKTQYF. The CDR3 nucleotides are TGTGCCAGTCTTTTCTGGGGGGCGGGGGAAAAGACCCAGTACTTC.

The chain is built from TRBV5-1 and TRBJ1-1, with 7 nucleotides matching TRBD1. Germline CDR1 SGHRS, CDR2 YFSETQ. This CDR3 is 15 amino acids long. V was pared by 1 base and J by 1 base, with 4 bases of the junction left unmatched. As DNA, the CDR3 is TGCGCCAGCAGCTTGAGGACAGGACGGAACACTGAAGCTTTCTTT. Translated, it gives CASSLRTGRNTEAFF.

The chain combines TRBV21-1 with TRBJ2-3; the DNA was not compared with TRBD1, the D call given in the table. TRBV21-1 is given as a pseudogene. CDR3 length: 16 residues. CDR3 residues: CASSKGVRANTDTQYF. As DNA, the CDR3 is TGTGCCAGCAGCAAAGGGGTCAGGGCAAACACAGATACGCAGTATTTT.

This chain links TRBV7-9 with TRBJ2-1; 9 bases align to TRBD1. Per the germline V gene, CDR1 is SEHNR and CDR2 is FQNEAQ (reference sequence). CDR3 length: 16 residues. The ends lost 5 bases at V and 4 bases at J; junction bases unmatched: 9. The CDR3 reads CASSKEGGTGYNEQFF. CDR3 bases: TGTGCCAGCAGCAAAGAAGGCGGGACAGGGTACAATGAGCAGTTCTTC.

This clone has only one observation. The rearrangement uses TRBV7-8 and TRBJ2-7; 11 positions agree with TRBD2. Per the germline V gene, CDR1 is SGHVS and CDR2 is FQNEAQ. V gave up 5 bases and J gave up 7 bases; unmatched junction bases: 16. The CDR3 loop spans 17 amino acids. CDR3 amino acids: CASSAELAGGLSGEQYF. The CDR3 region has the DNA TGTGCCAGCAGCGCCGAATTAGCGGGAGGGCTGTCGGGAGAGCAGTACTTC.

Turning to this clone: One junction end does not reproduce the germline sequence, and a read error may be involved. This CDR3 is CASSQVTGAGGYTF. The CDR3 DNA sequence: TGTGCCAGCAGTCAAGTAACTGGGGCCGGGGGCTACACCTTC. The chain is built from TRBV14 and TRBJ1-2; the D gene is possibly TRBD1 (5 bases). Germline values: CDR1 SGHDN, CDR2 FVKESK. The CDR3 covers 14 residues.

This chain uses TRBV4-1 with TRBJ2-3, with D tentatively TRBD2 (5 bases). With 1 base removed from V and 6 bases from J, the gap between germline ends came to 14 bases. The length of the CDR3 is 15 residues. Germline V gene data show CDR1 as MGHRA and CDR2 as YSYEKL. CDR3 nucleotides: TGCGCCAGCAGCCAAGGGGCACAAGGAGGCGATACGCAGTATTTT. Translated: CASSQGAQGGDTQYF.

J is TRBJ2-4 and V is TRBV2; no reliable D call. The CDR3 sequence is 14 residues long. The germline V gene has CDR1 SNHLY and CDR2 FYNNEI. Trimming removed 4 bases from V and 0 bases from J, with 7 bases in between. The CDR3 protein is CASSGQIAKNIQYF. For the CDR3, the DNA is TGTGCCAGCAGTGGTCAGATAGCCAAAAACATTCAGTACTTC. Together with reference TRBV2 and TRBJ2-4, the CDR3 gives the full variable domain: EPEVTQTPSHQVTQMGQEVILRCVPISNHLYFYWYRQILGQKVEFLVSFYNNEISEKSEIFDDQFSVERPDGSNFTLKIRSTKLEDSAMYFCASSGQIAKNIQYFGAGTRLSVL.

This chain connects TRBV7-9 to TRBJ1-4; 8 bases agree with TRBD1. CDR1 is SEHNR and CDR2 is FQNEAQ in the germline V gene (reference sequence). This CDR3 has 15 amino acids. Trimming took 5 bases from V and 5 from J; bases not matched to a gene: 7. CDR3 protein: CASSPYRGGNEKLFF. The CDR3 DNA follows: TGTGCCAGCAGCCCTTACAGGGGGGGGAATGAAAAACTGTTTTTT. The full variable domain, in which reference TRBV7-9 and TRBJ1-4 provide the parts outside the CDR3, is DTGVSQNPRHKITKRGQNVTFRCDPISEHNRLYWYRQTLGQGPEFLTYFQNEAQLEKSRLLSDRFSAERPKGSFSTLEIQRTEQGDSAMYLCASSPYRGGNEKLFFGSGTQLSVL.

CDR3 amino acids: CASSLYSIKSRNYGYTF. Here the CDR3 DNA reads TGTGCCAGCAGTTTATACAGCATTAAGAGTAGGAACTATGGCTACACCTTC. The chain couples TRBV27 to TRBJ1-2; D is ambiguous. Germline lookup yields CDR1 MNHEY and CDR2 SMNVEV (reference sequence). Trimming removed 1 base from V and 2 bases from J, with 17 bases in between. The CDR3 sequence is 17 residues long.

This clone occurred once. The chain joins TRBV9 to TRBJ2-3; 14 bases map to TRBD2. The germline V gene has CDR1 SGDLS and CDR2 YYNGEE. CDR3 length equals 18 residues. Trimming took 3 bases from V and 2 from J; bases not matched to a gene: 8. The CDR3 region is CASSAGLAGEPFTDTQYF. As DNA, the CDR3 is TGTGCCAGCAGCGCGGGACTAGCGGGGGAACCCTTCACAGATACGCAGTATTTT.

This chain connects TRBV5-6 to TRBJ1-4; D perhaps matches TRBD1 (5 bases). Per the germline V gene, CDR1 is SGHDT and CDR2 is YYEEEE. The CDR3 runs 16 residues. V shed 0 bases and J shed 7 bases, with 16 bases lying between them. The CDR3 reads CASSLVKVGGTEKLFF. The CDR3 DNA sequence: TGTGCCAGCAGCTTGGTTAAGGTCGGGGGGACTGAAAAACTGTTTTTT.

The V and J genes are TRBV5-4 and TRBJ1-3; 9 nucleotides match TRBD1. The germline V gene has CDR1 SGHNT and CDR2 YYREEE (reference sequence). Germline trimming cut 3 bases from V and 4 bases from J; bases unmatched to any gene: 8. The CDR3 is 16 residues long. The CDR3, as DNA: TGTGCCAGCAGCTCCGGGACAGGGTCGGTGGGAAACACCATATATTTT. Its translation is CASSSGTGSVGNTIYF.

The V and J genes are TRBV3-1 (or the pseudogene TRBV3-2) and TRBJ1-2; the D is unclear. Trimming shortened V by 0 bases and J by 7 bases, and 18 bases separated the two germline ends. Germline V gene lookup returns CDR1 LGHDT and CDR2 YNNKEL (reference sequence). This CDR3 is 16 amino acids long. In nucleotides, the CDR3 is TGTGCCAGCAGCCAAGAAATACTAGCCTGGCCCGCTGGCTACACCTTC. Its protein product is CASSQEILAWPAGYTF.

V gene TRBV2 combines with J gene TRBJ1-1; TRBD1 might be the D (5 bases). The V end lost 6 bases, the J end lost 9 bases, and 14 bases lay between the germline ends. This CDR3 has 12 residues. Germline CDR1 and CDR2: SNHLY and FYNNEI. The CDR3 here is CASSPDSSKAFF. CDR3 DNA: TGTGCCAGCAGCCCTGACAGTTCCAAAGCTTTCTTT.

V usage is TRBV10-2 and J usage is TRBJ1-2; no clear D. V was trimmed by 5 bases and J by 7 bases, leaving 11 bases between them. The CDR3 length is 12 residues. From germline, CDR1 is WSHSY and CDR2 SAAADI. The CDR3 sequence: CASSPVAFGYTF. As DNA, the CDR3 is TGCGCCAGCAGTCCGGTAGCCTTTGGCTACACCTTC.

The chain employs TRBV6-1 and TRBJ1-2, with a weak D call TRBD1 (5 bases). Trimming left V 3 bases short and J 3 bases short, with 11 bases between. The V gene's germline CDR1 is MNHNS and CDR2 SASEGT. CDR3 length: 14 residues. The DNA for the CDR3 is TGTGCCAGCAGTGAGGGAGGGGTAGACTATGGCTACACCTTC. Amino acids: CASSEGGVDYGYTF.

This chain connects TRBV6-2 or TRBV6-3 to TRBJ2-1; 14 bases align to TRBD2. CDR1 is MNHEY, CDR2 SVGEGT, per germline. With V trimmed by 1 base and J by 13 bases, 12 bases remained unmatched. CDR3 length equals 17 residues. CDR3 in DNA: TGTGCCAGCAGTTACTTCTTGGGACTAGCGGGAGTGCAGGTCCAGTTCTTC. This encodes CASSYFLGLAGVQVQFF.

This rearrangement joins TRBV28 to TRBJ2-1, with 7 positions matching TRBD1. V was clipped by 2 bases and J by 11 bases; unmatched bases: 3. CDR3 length: 12 amino acids. Germline CDR1 reads MDHEN; CDR2 reads SYDVKM. The CDR3 nucleotides read TGTGCCAGCAGTTTACCGGGACAGCAGCAGTTCTTC. Translation: CASSLPGQQQFF.

This chain uses TRBV5-1 with TRBJ2-5, with TRBD2 identical over 8 bases. J lost 4 bases, V lost 3 bases, and 8 bases had no gene match. The CDR3 is 15 amino acids. Germline lookup yields CDR1 SGHRS and CDR2 YFSETQ. CDR3 region: CASSSYGGEGETQYF. The CDR3 bases are TGCGCCAGCAGCTCCTACGGGGGGGAAGGAGAGACCCAGTACTTC.